This TCR beta chain came from a study of preoperative IRX-2 immunotherapy in early breast cancer. TCRdb keeps only in-frame clones here, not all; method: immunoSEQ multiplex PCR. The sample has fewer than 25,000 clones; over 85% are singletons. The treatment: preoperative locoregional IRX-2 cytokine immunotherapy. Samples came from a phase Ib trial of preoperative locoregional IRX-2 cytokine immunotherapy. CDR3 length: 11 amino acids. V lost 7 bases and J lost 9, with 10 bases in between. Germline CDR1 reads MNHNY; CDR2 reads SVGAGI (reference sequence). Sample: tumor tissue, taken after IRX-2 immunotherapy. This clonotype originated in a human donor with breast cancer. V gene TRBV6-6 combines with J gene TRBJ2-4; D is undetermined. CDR3 DNA sequence: TGTGCCAGCACCAACTTCAGCATTCAGTACTTC. Translated: CASTNFSIQYF.